This TCR beta chain was found in a study of blood T cell repertoires in COVID-19. Repertoires were generated with immunoSEQ multiplex PCR, while TCRdb's copy carries only in-frame clones and drops some. Of 350,000 to 450,000 clones listed, approximately 90% were seen once; the top ten hold over 0.7%. The germline V gene has CDR1 SGHVS and CDR2 FQNEAQ. V lost 0 bases and J lost 2, with 29 bases in between. CDR3 length equals 22 residues. This clonotype was obtained from a woman aged 40-49 years who had been exposed to COVID-19. Source material: PBMCs or T cells enriched from blood (not recorded which). This chain links TRBV7-8 with TRBJ1-3; D perhaps matches TRBD1 (6 bases). The CDR3 sequence is CASSLAIVFGRGPPEAGNTIYF. The DNA for the CDR3 is TGTGCCAGCAGCTTAGCTATTGTCTTTGGCAGGGGCCCCCCAGAAGCTGGAAACACCATATATTTT.